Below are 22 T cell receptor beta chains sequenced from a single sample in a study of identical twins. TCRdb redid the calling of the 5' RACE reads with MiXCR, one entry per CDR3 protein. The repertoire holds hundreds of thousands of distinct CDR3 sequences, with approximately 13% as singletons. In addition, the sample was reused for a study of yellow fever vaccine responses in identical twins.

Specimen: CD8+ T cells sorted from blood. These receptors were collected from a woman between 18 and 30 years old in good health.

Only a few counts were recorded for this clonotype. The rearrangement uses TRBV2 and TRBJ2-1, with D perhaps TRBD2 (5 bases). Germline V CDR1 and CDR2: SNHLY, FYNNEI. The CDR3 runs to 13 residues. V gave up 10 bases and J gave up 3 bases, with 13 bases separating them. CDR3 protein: CATDRDNYNEQFF. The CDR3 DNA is TGTGCCACCGACCGGGATAACTACAATGAGCAGTTCTTC.

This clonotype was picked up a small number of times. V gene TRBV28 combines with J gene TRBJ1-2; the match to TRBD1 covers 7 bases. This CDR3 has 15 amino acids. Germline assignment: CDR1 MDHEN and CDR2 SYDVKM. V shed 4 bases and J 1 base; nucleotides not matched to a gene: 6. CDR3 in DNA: TGTGCCAGCAGTTCTCTGGGGACAGATAACTATGGCTACACCTTC. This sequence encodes CASSSLGTDNYGYTF.

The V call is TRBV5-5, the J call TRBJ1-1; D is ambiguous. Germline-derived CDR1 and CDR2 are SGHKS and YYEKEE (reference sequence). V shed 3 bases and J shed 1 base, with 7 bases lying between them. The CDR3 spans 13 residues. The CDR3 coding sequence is TGTGCCAGCAGCTGGTGGGGGAACACTGAAGCTTTCTTT. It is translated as CASSWWGNTEAFF.

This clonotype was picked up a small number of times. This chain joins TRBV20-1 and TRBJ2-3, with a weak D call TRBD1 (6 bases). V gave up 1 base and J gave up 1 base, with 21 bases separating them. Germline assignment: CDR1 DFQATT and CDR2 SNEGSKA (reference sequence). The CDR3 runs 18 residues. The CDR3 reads CSARARTVRTFGTDTQYF. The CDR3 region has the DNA TGCAGTGCTAGAGCAAGGACAGTGAGGACTTTCGGCACAGATACGCAGTATTTT.

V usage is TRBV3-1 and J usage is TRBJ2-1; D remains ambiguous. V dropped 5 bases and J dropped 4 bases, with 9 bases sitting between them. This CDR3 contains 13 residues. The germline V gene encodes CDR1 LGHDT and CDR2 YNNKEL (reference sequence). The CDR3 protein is CASSVYSYNEQFF. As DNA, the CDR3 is TGTGCCAGCAGCGTGTACTCATACAATGAGCAGTTCTTC.

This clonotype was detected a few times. In nucleotides, the CDR3 is TGCGCCAGCAGCTTCGGGGAGGGGGCCTACGAGCAGTACTTC. Encoded protein: CASSFGEGAYEQYF. The chain couples TRBV5-1 to TRBJ2-7; D is perhaps TRBD2 (7 bases). Trimming stripped 2 bases from V and 2 bases from J, with 11 bases between. This CDR3 has 14 amino acids. The germline gives CDR1 SGHRS, CDR2 YFSETQ.

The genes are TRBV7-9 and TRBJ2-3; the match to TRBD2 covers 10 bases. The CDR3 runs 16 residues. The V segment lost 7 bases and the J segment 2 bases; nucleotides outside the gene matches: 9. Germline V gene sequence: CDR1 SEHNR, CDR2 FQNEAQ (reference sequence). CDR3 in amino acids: CASILAGARYTDTQYF. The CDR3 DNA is TGTGCCAGCATCCTAGCGGGGGCGAGGTACACAGATACGCAGTATTTT.

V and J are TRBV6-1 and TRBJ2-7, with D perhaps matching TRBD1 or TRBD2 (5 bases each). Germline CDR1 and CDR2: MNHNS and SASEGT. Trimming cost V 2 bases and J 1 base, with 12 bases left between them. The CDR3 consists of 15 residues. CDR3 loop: CASSEHLGDSYEQYF. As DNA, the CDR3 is TGTGCCAGCAGTGAACATTTGGGGGATTCCTACGAGCAGTACTTC.

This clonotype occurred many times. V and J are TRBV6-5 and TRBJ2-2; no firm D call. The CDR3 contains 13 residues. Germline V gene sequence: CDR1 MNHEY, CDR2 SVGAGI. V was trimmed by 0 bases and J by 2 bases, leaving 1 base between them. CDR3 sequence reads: CASSYSNTGELFF. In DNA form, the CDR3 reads TGTGCCAGCAGTTACTCTAACACCGGGGAGCTGTTTTTT.

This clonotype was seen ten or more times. In DNA, the CDR3 is TGCGCCAGCAGCCAAGCTCTCAGGGGCTCTGGGGCCAACGTCCTGACTTTC. Translating it yields CASSQALRGSGANVLTF. The V and J genes are TRBV4-1 and TRBJ2-6, with D possibly being TRBD1 (6 bases). Germline V gene data show CDR1 as MGHRA and CDR2 as YSYEKL. There are 17 residues in the CDR3. V was pared by 1 base and J by 0 bases, with 10 bases between.

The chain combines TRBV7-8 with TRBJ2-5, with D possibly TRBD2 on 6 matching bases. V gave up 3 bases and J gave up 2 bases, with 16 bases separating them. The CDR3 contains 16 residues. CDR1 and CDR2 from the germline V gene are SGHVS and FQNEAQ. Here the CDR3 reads CASSFMAGDSQETQYF. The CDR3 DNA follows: TGTGCCAGCAGCTTTATGGCCGGGGACTCACAAGAGACCCAGTACTTC.

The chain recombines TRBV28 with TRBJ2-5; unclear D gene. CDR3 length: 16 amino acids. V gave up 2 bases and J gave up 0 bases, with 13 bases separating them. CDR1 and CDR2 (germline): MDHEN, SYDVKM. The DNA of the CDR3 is TGTGCCAGCAGTTTACCAGGACGGAGTGACCAAGAGACCCAGTACTTC. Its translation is CASSLPGRSDQETQYF.

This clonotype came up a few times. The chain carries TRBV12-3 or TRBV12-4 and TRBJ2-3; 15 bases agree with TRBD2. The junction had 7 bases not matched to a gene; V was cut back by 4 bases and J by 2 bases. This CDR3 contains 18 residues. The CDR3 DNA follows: TGTGCCAGCAGTTCTGGACTAGCGGGAGGGCCTCTCACAGATACGCAGTATTTT. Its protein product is CASSSGLAGGPLTDTQYF.

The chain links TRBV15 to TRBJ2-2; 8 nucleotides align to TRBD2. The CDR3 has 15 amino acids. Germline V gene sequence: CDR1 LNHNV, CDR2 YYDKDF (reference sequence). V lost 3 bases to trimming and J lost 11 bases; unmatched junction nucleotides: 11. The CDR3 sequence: CATSSAIDAGGELFF. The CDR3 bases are TGTGCCACCAGCAGTGCAATCGATGCGGGAGGAGAGCTGTTTTTT.

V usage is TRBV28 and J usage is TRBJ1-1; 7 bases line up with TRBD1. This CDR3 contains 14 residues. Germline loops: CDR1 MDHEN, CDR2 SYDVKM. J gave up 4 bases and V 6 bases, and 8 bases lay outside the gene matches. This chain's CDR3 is CASSPGQASTEAFF. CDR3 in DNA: TGTGCCAGCAGCCCCGGACAGGCGAGCACTGAAGCTTTCTTT.

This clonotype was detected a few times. Here the CDR3 DNA reads TGTGCCAGCACCTTGACAGGGACCTACGAGCAGTACTTC. This sequence encodes CASTLTGTYEQYF. This chain links TRBV12-3 or TRBV12-4 with TRBJ2-7, with 7 nucleotides matching TRBD1. Trimming removed 7 bases from V and 2 bases from J; junction bases left unmatched: 5. The CDR3 totals 13 residues.

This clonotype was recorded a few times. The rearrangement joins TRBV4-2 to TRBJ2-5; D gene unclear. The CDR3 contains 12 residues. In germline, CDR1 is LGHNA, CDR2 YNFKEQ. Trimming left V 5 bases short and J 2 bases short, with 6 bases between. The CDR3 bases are TGTGCCAGCAGCACGAGACAAGAGACCCAGTACTTC. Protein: CASSTRQETQYF.

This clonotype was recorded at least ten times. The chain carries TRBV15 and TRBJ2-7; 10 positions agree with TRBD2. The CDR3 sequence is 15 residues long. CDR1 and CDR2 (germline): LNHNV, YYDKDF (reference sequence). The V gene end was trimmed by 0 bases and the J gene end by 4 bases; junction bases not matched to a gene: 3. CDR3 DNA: TGTGCCACCAGCAGAGACGCTAGCGGGGGTTACGAGCAGTACTTC. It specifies CATSRDASGGYEQYF.

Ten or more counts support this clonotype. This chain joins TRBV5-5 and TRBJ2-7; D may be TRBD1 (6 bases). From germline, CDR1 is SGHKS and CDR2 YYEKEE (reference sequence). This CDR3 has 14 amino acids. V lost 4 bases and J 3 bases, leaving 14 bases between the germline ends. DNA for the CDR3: TGTGCCAGCAGCAGAACAGGGAGCATCTACGAGCAGTACTTC. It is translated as CASSRTGSIYEQYF.

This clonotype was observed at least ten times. The DNA of the CDR3 is TGCGCCAGCAGCCAAGATGACAGGGTGACTGAAGCTTTCTTT. Residues: CASSQDDRVTEAFF. The chain couples TRBV4-1 to TRBJ1-1, with 7 bases fitting TRBD1. This CDR3 has 14 residues. V lost 0 bases and J lost 5; bases outside the gene matches: 3. The germline V gene has CDR1 MGHRA and CDR2 YSYEKL.

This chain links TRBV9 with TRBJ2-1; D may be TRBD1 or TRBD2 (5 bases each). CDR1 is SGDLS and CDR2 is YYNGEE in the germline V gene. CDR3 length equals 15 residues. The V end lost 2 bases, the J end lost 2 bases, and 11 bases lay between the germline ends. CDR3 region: CASSVRDGAYNEQFF. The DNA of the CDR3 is TGTGCCAGCAGCGTCCGGGACGGAGCCTACAATGAGCAGTTCTTC.

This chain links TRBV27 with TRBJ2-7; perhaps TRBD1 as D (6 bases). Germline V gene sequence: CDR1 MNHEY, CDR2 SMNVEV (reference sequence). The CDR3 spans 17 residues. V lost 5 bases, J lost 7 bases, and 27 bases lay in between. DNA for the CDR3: TGTGCCAGCAGTATCCCGTGGTCAGGGGAGAGGACGCGGGAGCAGTACGTC. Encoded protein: CASSIPWSGERTREQYV.